The 5 T cell receptor beta chains listed next were all sequenced from one sample in a study of T cells in Graves' hyperthyroidism and ophthalmopathy. RNA transcripts yielded amplified TCR beta CDR3 regions. The HTBI primer set served for first-round RT-PCR of the TCR CDR3. MiXCR was run by TCRdb on the multiplex PCR reads, yielding one entry per CDR3 protein. The sample records 540,000 or so distinct CDR3 sequences, more than 15% being singletons. The specimen was blood. The receptor source for this set is a woman aged 30 to 39 with Graves' hyperthyroidism.

This clonotype was counted ten times or more. This chain uses TRBV5-8 with TRBJ2-6; D is uncertain. V was clipped by 5 bases and J by 1 base, with 7 bases between them. Germline V lookup: CDR1 SGHTS, CDR2 YDEGEE. The CDR3 length is 14 residues. CDR3 residues: CASRAVSGANVLTF. CDR3 sequence (DNA): TGTGCCAGCAGGGCGGTGTCTGGGGCCAACGTCCTGACTTTC.

This clonotype was seen only a few times. The chain recombines TRBV9 with TRBJ1-3, with no clear D. The length of the CDR3 is 14 residues. Germline V CDR1 and CDR2: SGDLS, YYNGEE. Trimming removed 3 bases at V and 4 bases at J, with 11 bases between. CDR3 sequence (DNA): TGTGCCAGCAGCGCCTCGAACGAAGGAAACACCATATATTTT. Protein sequence: CASSASNEGNTIYF.

This sequence joins TRBV19 and TRBJ1-5; 8 nucleotides line up with TRBD1. CDR3 length: 15 amino acids. J lost 7 bases, V lost 2 bases, and 7 bases had no gene match. Per the germline V gene, CDR1 is LNHDA and CDR2 is SQIVND (reference sequence). The CDR3 DNA sequence: TGTGCCAGTAGTATACCAGGACAGGGAACCCAGCCCCAGCATTTT. Protein product: CASSIPGQGTQPQHF.

This clonotype was counted only a few times. The chain employs TRBV10-3 and TRBJ1-6, with D unclear. Germline V gene data show CDR1 as ENHRY and CDR2 as SYGVKD. CDR3 length: 12 amino acids. Trimming removed 10 bases at V and 8 bases at J, with 12 bases between. The CDR3 DNA follows: TGTGCCACCCGGGTCAATGATTCACCCCTCCACTTT. Translation: CATRVNDSPLHF.

The CDR3 here is CASSPTGVGGGEQYF. DNA of the CDR3: TGTGCCAGCAGTCCGACAGGGGTGGGTGGTGGCGAGCAGTACTTC. The chain recombines TRBV28 with TRBJ2-7; 8 bases line up with TRBD1. The J segment lost 6 bases and the V segment lost 5 bases, leaving 12 bases of the junction unmatched. The CDR3 covers 15 residues. CDR1 MDHEN and CDR2 SYDVKM come from the germline V gene.